This T cell receptor (beta chain) was retrieved from a study of blood T cell repertoires in COVID-19. Whole-study context: Whether acute or convalescent, the COVID-19 samples came from the United States, Italy and Spain. T cells, B-cell-depleted T cells, or PBMCs supplied cDNA or gDNA.

Per the authors' pipeline: Amplification with reference gene primers provided the estimates of nucleated cell counts. Using immunoSEQ multiplex PCR, the repertoire was profiled, and TCRdb retains in-frame clones only, with some absent. V, J and clone size reflect that table, while D and trimming were determined from the DNA. The sample has approximately 170,000 clones; 70% to 85% are singletons. The trim removed 4 bases at V and 6 bases at J, leaving 2 bases unmatched. Germline V gives CDR1 SGHNT, CDR2 YENEEA. CDR3 length: 12 residues. This TCR was sampled from a woman between 65 and 79 years old in a cohort exposed to, infected with or recovered from COVID-19 (not recorded which). The source material was PBMCs or T cells enriched from blood (not recorded which). The V call is TRBV11-3, the J call TRBJ2-5; 7 bases line up with TRBD1. CDR3 region: CASSSRGKTQYF. In DNA, the CDR3 is TGTGCCAGCAGCTCCAGGGGGAAGACCCAGTACTTC.